The present T cell receptor (beta chain) was sequenced within a study of blood T cell repertoires in COVID-19. The CDR3 is made up of 17 amino acids. The ends were cut back, 0 bases at V and 2 bases at J, with 16 bases in the middle. CDR1 is LGHNA, CDR2 YSLEER, per germline. Authors' analysis steps: Amplification with reference gene primers provided the estimates of nucleated cell counts. Libraries were prepared by immunoSEQ multiplex PCR; TCRdb keeps only in-frame clonotypes and omits some of them. D and trimming come from the DNA, and the V and J calls and clone size come from that table. The sample shows about 240,000 clones, about 91% of them seen only once.

This chain uses TRBV4-3 with TRBJ1-2; tentatively, D is TRBD1 (6 bases). Sequences were obtained from PBMCs or T cells enriched from blood (not recorded which). This clonotype originated in a woman under 40 with acute COVID-19. The CDR3 coding sequence is TGCGCCAGCAGCCAAGATTTTAGGGAGGGGGGGAACTATGGCTACACCTTC. This gives the protein CASSQDFREGGNYGYTF.